Shown below are 11 T cell receptor beta chains from a single sample sequenced in a study of T-cell reconstitution after alpha-beta-depleted transplantation in children (dated by TCRdb to the mid-2010s). Library prep was done by PCR. Sequencing took place on an Illumina HiSeq 2500. TCR libraries were prepared with molecular barcoding, using unique molecular identifiers to normalize TCRbeta repertoire quantification. In-frame beta chains were kept once TCRdb had trimmed the public reads at Q25 with fastp and called clones with MiXCR. Every distinct CDR3 protein forms one entry, paired with its most common genes and DNA. The sample profile shows around 960,000 distinct CDR3 sequences; under 30% of them were found once. Together, the top ten hold over 25% of the sample. What this sample's treatment or condition label stands for: allogeneic hematopoietic cell transplantation with graft depleted of TCRalphabeta T cells and CD19 B cells.

The sample in question was PBMCs, mostly from graft donor cells, obtained 360 days after TCRalphabeta/CD19-depleted stem cell transplant. All receptors come from a boy less than two years old who had a stem cell transplant for SCID, so the T cells may come from the graft donor.

The rearrangement links TRBV4-3 to TRBJ2-3, with 7 nucleotides matching TRBD2. The V and J ends lost 1 base and 5 bases, in that order; junction bases with no gene match: 6. The CDR3 has 15 amino acids. Germline CDR1 is LGHNA and CDR2 is YSLEER. The CDR3 coding sequence is TGCGCCAGCAGCCAAGTGGGAGGGGCGGGAGATACGCAGTATTTT. Residues: CASSQVGGAGDTQYF.

CDR3 coding DNA: TGTGCCAGCAGCGTAGAGGGAACTACGACAGGTGTGAACACTGAAGCTTTCTTT. It codes for CASSVEGTTTGVNTEAFF. V and J are TRBV9 and TRBJ1-1, with a weak D call TRBD1 (6 bases). CDR1 and CDR2 (germline): SGDLS, YYNGEE. Between the trimmed V and J ends, which lost 0 bases and 0 bases, there was a span of 18 bases. CDR3 length: 18 amino acids.

The gene calls are TRBV12-3 or TRBV12-4 and TRBJ2-1; the D gene is possibly TRBD2 (6 bases). With 2 bases removed from V and 7 bases from J, the gap between germline ends came to 12 bases. CDR3 length: 14 residues. CDR3 DNA sequence: TGTGCCAGCAGTTTATATGGCGGGGATAATGAGCAGTTCTTC. This codes for CASSLYGGDNEQFF.

J is TRBJ2-5 and V is TRBV2; TRBD1 might be the D (5 bases). Trimming shortened V by 2 bases and J by 2 bases, and 9 bases separated the two germline ends. The CDR3 contains 14 residues. Germline values: CDR1 SNHLY, CDR2 FYNNEI. The CDR3 DNA follows: TGTGCCAGCAGTGAACGGACAAGACAAGAGACCCAGTACTTC. It encodes CASSERTRQETQYF.

The chain carries TRBV12-3 or TRBV12-4 and TRBJ1-1; TRBD1 is a possible D gene (5 bases). Trimming cost V 5 bases and J 0 bases, with 16 bases left between them. The CDR3 extends over 16 amino acids. As DNA, the CDR3 is TGTGCCAGCAGTCCCGATGGGGGGATTATGAACACTGAAGCTTTCTTT. Translating gives CASSPDGGIMNTEAFF.

This clonotype was detected a few times. The chain uses TRBV7-8 and TRBJ1-1, with 9 bases matching TRBD1. The CDR3 is 16 amino acids. The V segment lost 3 bases and the J segment 1 base; nucleotides outside the gene matches: 6. Germline-derived CDR1 and CDR2 are SGHVS and FQNEAQ. The chain's CDR3 is CASSLVTGQGNTEAFF. The CDR3 nucleotides are TGTGCCAGCAGCTTGGTGACGGGACAGGGGAACACTGAAGCTTTCTTT.

The rearrangement links TRBV4-3 to TRBJ1-3; D is unclear. CDR1 and CDR2 from the germline V gene are LGHNA and YSLEER. The CDR3 is made up of 16 amino acids. With 0 bases removed from V and 0 bases from J, the gap between germline ends came to 9 bases. The CDR3 sequence is CASSQERPGSGNTIYF. The CDR3 region has the DNA TGCGCCAGCAGCCAAGAACGGCCGGGCTCTGGAAACACCATATATTTT.

The CDR3 bases are TGTGCCATCAGTGGTCAGACAGGGCCCTATGGCTACACCTTC. This translates into CAISGQTGPYGYTF. The chain links TRBV10-3 to TRBJ1-2; 7 bases match TRBD1. The CDR3 is made up of 14 amino acids. Germline CDR1 ENHRY, CDR2 SYGVKD. J was trimmed by 4 bases and V by 4 bases; bases with no gene match: 6.

V is TRBV20-1 and J is TRBJ2-7; 10 bases match TRBD2. CDR1 is DFQATT and CDR2 is SNEGSKA in the germline V gene (reference sequence). V dropped 2 bases and J dropped 0; count of bases not matched to a gene: 7. The CDR3 sequence is 16 residues long. The CDR3 protein is CSARIPSGGFSYEQYF. The DNA of the CDR3 is TGCAGTGCTAGAATCCCTAGCGGGGGCTTCTCCTACGAGCAGTACTTC.

The chain has TRBV20-1 and TRBJ2-7, with D perhaps TRBD2 (5 bases). The CDR3 is 15 amino acids. From germline, CDR1 is DFQATT and CDR2 SNEGSKA (reference sequence). V gave up 1 base and J gave up 0 bases, with 13 bases separating them. CDR3 loop: CSARGGLSSSYEQYF. CDR3 DNA: TGCAGTGCTAGAGGCGGACTGTCAAGCTCCTACGAGCAGTACTTC.

This clonotype was seen a few times. The V and J genes are TRBV3-1 and TRBJ2-3; D call uncertain. The CDR3 has 14 residues. CDR1 is LGHDT, CDR2 YNNKEL, per germline (reference sequence). The V end was cut by 9 bases, the J end by 0 bases, with 13 bases between. The CDR3, as DNA: TGTGCCAGTTCGTATACAGTTAGCACAGATACGCAGTATTTT. It is translated as CASSYTVSTDTQYF.